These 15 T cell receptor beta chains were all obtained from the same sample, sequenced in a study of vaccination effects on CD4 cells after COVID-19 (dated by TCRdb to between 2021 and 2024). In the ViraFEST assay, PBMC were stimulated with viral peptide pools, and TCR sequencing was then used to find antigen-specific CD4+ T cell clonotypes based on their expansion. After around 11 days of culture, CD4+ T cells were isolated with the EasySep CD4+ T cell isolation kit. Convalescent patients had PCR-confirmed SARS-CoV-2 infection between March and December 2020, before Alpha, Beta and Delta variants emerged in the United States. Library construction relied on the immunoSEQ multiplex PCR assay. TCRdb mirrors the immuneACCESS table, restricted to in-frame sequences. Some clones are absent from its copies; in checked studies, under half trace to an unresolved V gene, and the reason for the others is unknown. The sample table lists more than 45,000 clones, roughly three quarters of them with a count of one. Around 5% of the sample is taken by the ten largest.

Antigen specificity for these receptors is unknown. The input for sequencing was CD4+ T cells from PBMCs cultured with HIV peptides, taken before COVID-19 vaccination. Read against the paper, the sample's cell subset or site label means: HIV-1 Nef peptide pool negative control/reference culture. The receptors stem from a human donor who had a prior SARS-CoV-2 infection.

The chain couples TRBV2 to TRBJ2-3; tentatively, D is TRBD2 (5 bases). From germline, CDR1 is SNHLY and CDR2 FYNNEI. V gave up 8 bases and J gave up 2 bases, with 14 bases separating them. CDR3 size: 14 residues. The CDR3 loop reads CASLERGFTDTQYF. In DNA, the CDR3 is TGTGCCAGCCTCGAACGGGGATTCACAGATACGCAGTATTTT.

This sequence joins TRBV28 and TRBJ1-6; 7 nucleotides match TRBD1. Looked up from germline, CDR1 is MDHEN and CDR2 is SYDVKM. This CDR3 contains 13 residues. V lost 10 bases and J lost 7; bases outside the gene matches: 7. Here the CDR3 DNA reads TGTGCCACCAGGGGACAGCCGAATTCACCCCTCCACTTT. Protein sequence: CATRGQPNSPLHF.

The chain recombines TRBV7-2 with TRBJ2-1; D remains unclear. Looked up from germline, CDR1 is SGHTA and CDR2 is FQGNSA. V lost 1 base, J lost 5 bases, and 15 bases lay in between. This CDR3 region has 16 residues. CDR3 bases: TGTGCCAGCAGCTTAGTGTACTCCGACTCTAACAATGAGCAGTTCTTC. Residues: CASSLVYSDSNNEQFF.

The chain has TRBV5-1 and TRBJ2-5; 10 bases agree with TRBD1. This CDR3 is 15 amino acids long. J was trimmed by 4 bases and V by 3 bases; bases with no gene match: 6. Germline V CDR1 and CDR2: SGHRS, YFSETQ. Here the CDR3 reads CASSSGTGAGETQYF. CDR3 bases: TGCGCCAGCAGCTCTGGGACAGGGGCCGGAGAGACCCAGTACTTC.

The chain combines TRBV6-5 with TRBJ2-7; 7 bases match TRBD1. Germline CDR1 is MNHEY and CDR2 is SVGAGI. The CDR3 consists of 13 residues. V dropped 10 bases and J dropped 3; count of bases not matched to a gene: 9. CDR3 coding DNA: TGTGCCACCAAAGGGGGACAGAACTACGAGCAGTACTTC. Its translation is CATKGGQNYEQYF.

The CDR3 bases are TGCACCAGCAGCCAAATTCTGTGGGCCGCTACGGTCTACGAGCAGTACTTC. It translates to CTSSQILWAATVYEQYF. This chain links TRBV1 with TRBJ2-7; the table's TRBD1 call for D was not verified on the DNA. TRBV1 is deemed a pseudogene. The CDR3 totals 17 residues.

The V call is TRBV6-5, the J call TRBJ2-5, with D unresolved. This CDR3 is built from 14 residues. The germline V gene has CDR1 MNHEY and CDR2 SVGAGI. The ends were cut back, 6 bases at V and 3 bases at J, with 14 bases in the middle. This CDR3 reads CASSLDGDEETQYF. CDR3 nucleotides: TGTGCCAGCAGCCTAGACGGAGATGAAGAGACCCAGTACTTC.

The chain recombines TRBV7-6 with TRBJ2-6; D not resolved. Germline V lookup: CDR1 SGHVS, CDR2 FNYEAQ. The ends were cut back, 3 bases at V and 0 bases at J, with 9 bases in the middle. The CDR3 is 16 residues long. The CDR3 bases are TGTGCCAGCAGCTTCAGATGGGTCTCTGGGGCCAACGTCCTGACTTTC. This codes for CASSFRWVSGANVLTF.

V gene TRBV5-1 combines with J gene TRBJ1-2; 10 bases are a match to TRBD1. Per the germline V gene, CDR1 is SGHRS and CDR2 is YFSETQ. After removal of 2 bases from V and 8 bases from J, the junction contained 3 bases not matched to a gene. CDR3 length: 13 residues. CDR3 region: CASSFDRGRGYTF. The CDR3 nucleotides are TGCGCCAGCAGCTTTGACAGGGGGCGAGGCTACACCTTC. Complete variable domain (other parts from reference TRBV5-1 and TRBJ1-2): KAGVTQTPRYLIKTRGQQVTLSCSPISGHRSVSWYQQTPGQGLQFLFEYFSETQRNKGNFPGRFSGRQFSNSRSEMNVSTLELGDSALYLCASSFDRGRGYTFGSGTRLTVV.

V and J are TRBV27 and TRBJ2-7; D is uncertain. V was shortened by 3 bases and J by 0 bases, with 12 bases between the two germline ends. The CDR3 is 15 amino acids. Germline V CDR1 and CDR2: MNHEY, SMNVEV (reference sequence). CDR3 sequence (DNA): TGTGCCAGCAGTTTTTGGGCCCGGAGCTCCTACGAGCAGTACTTC. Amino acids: CASSFWARSSYEQYF.

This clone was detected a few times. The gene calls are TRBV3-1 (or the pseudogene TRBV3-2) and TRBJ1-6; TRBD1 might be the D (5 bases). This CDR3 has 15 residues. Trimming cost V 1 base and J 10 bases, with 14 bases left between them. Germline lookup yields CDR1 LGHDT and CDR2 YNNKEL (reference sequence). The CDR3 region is CASSQGGQGGSPLHF. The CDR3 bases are TGTGCCAGCAGCCAAGGAGGTCAGGGCGGCTCACCCCTCCACTTT.

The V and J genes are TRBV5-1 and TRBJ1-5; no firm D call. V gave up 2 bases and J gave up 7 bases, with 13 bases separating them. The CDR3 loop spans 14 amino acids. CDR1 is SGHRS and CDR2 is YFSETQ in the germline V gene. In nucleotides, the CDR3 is TGCGCCAGCAGCTTAGAAACGGGGAGCCAGCCCCAGCATTTT. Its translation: CASSLETGSQPQHF. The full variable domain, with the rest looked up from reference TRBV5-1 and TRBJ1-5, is KAGVTQTPRYLIKTRGQQVTLSCSPISGHRSVSWYQQTPGQGLQFLFEYFSETQRNKGNFPGRFSGRQFSNSRSEMNVSTLELGDSALYLCASSLETGSQPQHFGDGTRLSIL.

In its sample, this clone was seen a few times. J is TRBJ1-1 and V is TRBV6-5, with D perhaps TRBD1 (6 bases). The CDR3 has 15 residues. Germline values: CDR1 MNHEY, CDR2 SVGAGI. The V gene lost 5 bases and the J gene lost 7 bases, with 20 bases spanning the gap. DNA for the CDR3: TGTGCCAGCAGTCCAGCAGGCCAGGGGATCCTTGAAGCTTTCTTT. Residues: CASSPAGQGILEAFF.

In DNA form, the CDR3 reads TGTGCCAGTAGTAGGGACATGGTGGGAGGCTACACCTTC. It translates to CASSRDMVGGYTF. The chain recombines TRBV19 with TRBJ1-2; D might be TRBD1 (6 bases). The germline gives CDR1 LNHDA, CDR2 SQIVND (reference sequence). The V and J ends lost 4 bases and 8 bases respectively, with 14 bases between them. The CDR3 length is 13 residues.

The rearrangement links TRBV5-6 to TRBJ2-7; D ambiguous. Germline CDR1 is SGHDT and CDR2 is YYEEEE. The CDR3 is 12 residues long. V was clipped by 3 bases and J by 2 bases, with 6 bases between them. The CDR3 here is CASSYQAYEQYF. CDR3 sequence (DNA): TGTGCCAGCAGCTACCAAGCCTACGAGCAGTACTTC.